This T cell receptor (beta chain) was identified in a study of T cell clonotyping in hematopoietic cell transplantation. Time point reported: recipient sample about 28 days before transplant, after cytoreduction. With regard to this clone: Its antigen is as yet unknown.

Overall study results and limits: CD4 and CD8 repertoire contributions could not be separated without sorting.

The table came from immunoSEQ multiplex PCR; TCRdb's copy has only in-frame clones and leaves some out. The sample lists about 27,000 clones, roughly three quarters occurring once. The starting material was peripheral blood mononuclear cells, obtained before stem cell transplant. The receptor was derived from a man aged 50 to 59 with myelodysplastic syndrome. Some clones in this sample may be carry-over from other donors' samples.

The CDR3, as DNA: TGCAGCGTTCCCGGGACAGGGGGCTTCGAAGCTTTCTTT. Its protein product is CSVPGTGGFEAFF. This sequence joins TRBV29-1 and TRBJ1-1; the match to TRBD1 covers 12 bases. Germline V gene data show CDR1 as SQVTM and CDR2 as ANQGSEA. V was pared by 5 bases and J by 8 bases, with 6 bases of the junction left unmatched. The CDR3 is made up of 13 amino acids.